This T cell receptor (beta chain) was identified during a study of cytomegalovirus exposure and HLA in healthy donors. V was pared by 6 bases and J by 7 bases, with 4 bases of the junction left unmatched. CDR1 SQVTM and CDR2 ANQGSEA come from the germline V gene. This CDR3 is built from 11 residues. It was with 60 Vbeta and 13 Jbeta primers that the PCR ran. Sequenced by immunoSEQ multiplex PCR; TCRdb stores in-frame clones only, minus some. This specimen shows more than 45,000 clones; the ten leading clones hold 3% to 4%. This clonotype was sampled from a male donor in good health and CMV-seronegative. What was sequenced was PBMCs. The V gene is TRBV29-1, the J gene TRBJ2-3, with 7 bases lining up with TRBD1. The CDR3 nucleotides are TGCAGCGTGGAACAGGGGAATACGCAGTATTTT. Translating gives CSVEQGNTQYF.